These 22 T cell receptor beta chains came from one sample sequenced in a study of shared clonotypes between healthy human individuals. The method was immunoSEQ multiplex PCR; TCRdb's version includes in-frame clones alone and lacks a portion of them. Of millions of clones in the sample, over 85% are singletons; the top ten hold more than 0.1%. Material for sequencing was naive CD4+ T cells sorted from blood. The subset is: CD45RA+ positively selected. Every receptor here comes from a man between 18 and 29 years old in good health.

The rearrangement links TRBV11-2 to TRBJ2-3, with 14 bases that match TRBD2. In germline, CDR1 is SGHAT, CDR2 FQNNGV. This CDR3 is 16 amino acids long. Unmatched junction bases numbered 4, after V lost 5 bases and J lost 3 bases. The CDR3: CASSPRTSGGTDTQYF. The DNA for the CDR3 is TGTGCCAGCAGCCCCCGGACTAGCGGGGGGACAGATACGCAGTATTTT.

The V and J genes are TRBV5-1 and TRBJ2-5; no clear D. Germline values: CDR1 SGHRS, CDR2 YFSETQ. V gave up 0 bases and J gave up 1 base, with 13 bases separating them. The CDR3 contains 16 residues. The CDR3 loop is CASSLVSSPPQETQYF. CDR3 sequence (DNA): TGCGCCAGCAGCTTGGTTTCTTCCCCTCCCCAAGAGACCCAGTACTTC.

J is TRBJ2-2 and V is TRBV28, with D possibly TRBD1 on 6 matching bases. The CDR3 is 13 amino acids. The germline V and J ends were trimmed by 8 bases and 4 bases, with 11 bases remaining between them. Germline loops: CDR1 MDHEN, CDR2 SYDVKM. CDR3 protein: CASLYRATGELFF. For the CDR3, the DNA is TGTGCCAGCTTGTACAGGGCCACCGGGGAGCTGTTTTTT.

The chain employs TRBV1 and TRBJ2-1; TRBD2, as called in the table, went unchecked against the DNA. TRBV1 is an annotated pseudogene. This CDR3 spans 15 amino acids. CDR3 amino acids: CTSSEGTSGWNEQFF. The CDR3 nucleotides are TGCACCAGCAGCGAAGGGACTAGCGGGTGGAATGAGCAGTTCTTC.

The V gene is TRBV5-6, the J gene TRBJ2-1; 9 bases align to TRBD2. CDR1 is SGHDT and CDR2 is YYEEEE in the germline V gene. The junction had 17 bases not matched to a gene; V was cut back by 7 bases and J by 9 bases. This CDR3 comprises 16 residues. CDR3 DNA: TGTGCCAGCGAATTAACCCGGACTAGCGCAGCCCCTGAGCAGTTCTTC. It encodes CASELTRTSAAPEQFF.

The chain couples TRBV6-5 to TRBJ1-2, with TRBD1 as a possible D gene (5 bases). Germline-derived CDR1 and CDR2 are MNHEY and SVGAGI. The CDR3 spans 15 residues. The V gene lost 4 bases and the J gene lost 0 bases, with 12 bases spanning the gap. The CDR3 DNA reads as TGTGCCAGCAGTTCTCCCCGGGGCACTAACTATGGCTACACCTTC. Encoded protein: CASSSPRGTNYGYTF.

The genes are TRBV9 and TRBJ2-2; 11 nucleotides agree with TRBD1. The germline V gene has CDR1 SGDLS and CDR2 YYNGEE. The CDR3 length is 15 residues. Trimming took 4 bases from V and 4 from J; bases not matched to a gene: 3. CDR3 sequence: CASSTGQGATGELFF. Here the CDR3 DNA reads TGTGCCAGCAGCACCGGACAGGGGGCCACCGGGGAGCTGTTTTTT.

The chain carries TRBV4-3 and TRBJ2-7; D not resolved. Germline loops: CDR1 LGHNA, CDR2 YSLEER. V dropped 1 base and J dropped 2 bases, with 9 bases sitting between them. The CDR3 loop spans 14 amino acids. This CDR3 reads CASSQALSPYEQYF. CDR3 coding DNA: TGCGCCAGCAGCCAAGCCCTCTCACCCTACGAGCAGTACTTC.

A single count supports this clone. V is TRBV6-6 and J is TRBJ2-3; the D call may be TRBD1 or TRBD2 (5 bases each). The CDR3 runs 15 residues. Germline V CDR1 and CDR2: MNHNY, SVGAGI (reference sequence). Deletions cut 3 bases from V and 1 base from J, with 11 bases between. In DNA form, the CDR3 reads TGTGCCAGCAGTTATGGCAGGGACGGCACAGATACGCAGTATTTT. This encodes CASSYGRDGTDTQYF.

As to this clone: Other DNA sequences from this sample encode an identical CDR3 as well. The chain joins TRBV10-1 to TRBJ2-7; 9 bases match TRBD2. The V segment lost 2 bases and the J segment 0 bases; nucleotides outside the gene matches: 2. There are 15 residues in the CDR3. The germline V gene encodes CDR1 WNHNN and CDR2 SYGVQD (reference sequence). In nucleotides, the CDR3 is TGCGCCAGCAGTGAGGGTAGCGGGAGCTCCTACGAGCAGTACTTC. It codes for CASSEGSGSSYEQYF.

This rearrangement joins TRBV5-1 to TRBJ2-7; D not certain. Germline CDR1 and CDR2: SGHRS and YFSETQ. The V gene lost 3 bases and the J gene lost 1 base, with 11 bases spanning the gap. The CDR3 extends over 14 amino acids. The CDR3 region is CASSSTQVSYEQYF. CDR3 DNA sequence: TGCGCCAGCAGCTCCACTCAGGTGTCCTACGAGCAGTACTTC.

The chain joins TRBV7-2 to TRBJ2-3; D is uncertain. CDR1 and CDR2 from the germline V gene are SGHTA and FQGNSA. The CDR3 length is 12 residues. Trimming removed 5 bases from V and 6 bases from J, with 9 bases in between. The chain's CDR3 is CASSAALDTQYF. For the CDR3, the DNA is TGTGCCAGCAGCGCCGCTCTGGATACGCAGTATTTT.

The CDR3: CSVASSDAYEQYF. The CDR3 DNA sequence: TGCAGCGTTGCCTCTAGCGATGCCTACGAGCAGTACTTC. This chain uses TRBV29-1 with TRBJ2-7, with D maybe TRBD2 (6 bases). The V end lost 4 bases, the J end lost 2 bases, and 12 bases lay between the germline ends. This CDR3 contains 13 residues. Germline loops: CDR1 SQVTM, CDR2 ANQGSEA.

In the case of this clone: Other DNA sequences of this sample code for an identical CDR3. V usage is TRBV4-3 and J usage is TRBJ2-7, with 10 bases identical to TRBD2. Germline-derived CDR1 and CDR2 are LGHNA and YSLEER. J lost 1 base, V lost 3 bases, and 3 bases had no gene match. The CDR3 runs 15 residues. CDR3 sequence (DNA): TGCGCCAGCAGCCAGCTAGCGGGGGATTCCTACGAGCAGTACTTC. It specifies CASSQLAGDSYEQYF.

J is TRBJ1-1 and V is TRBV2; possible D gene TRBD1, 5 bases. V lost 4 bases to trimming and J lost 1 base, with 13 bases between them. Germline V gene data show CDR1 as SNHLY and CDR2 as FYNNEI. This CDR3 is 15 amino acids long. CDR3 protein: CASSVFGTGNTEAFF. The CDR3 DNA reads as TGTGCCAGCAGTGTCTTCGGGACGGGGAACACTGAAGCTTTCTTT.

The chain combines TRBV30 with TRBJ2-5, with 12 bases identical to TRBD2. The J segment lost 2 bases and the V segment lost 1 base, leaving 17 bases of the junction unmatched. This CDR3 contains 20 residues. CDR1 is GTSNPN, CDR2 SVGIG, per germline (reference sequence). CDR3: CAWSAPHRWTSGTSQETQYF. The CDR3 DNA reads TGTGCCTGGAGTGCACCTCATAGATGGACTAGCGGGACATCTCAAGAGACCCAGTACTTC.

The CDR3 DNA sequence: TGTGCCAGCAGTGCAATGAATCCAGGCACAGATACGCAGTATTTT. It is translated as CASSAMNPGTDTQYF. The chain employs TRBV2 and TRBJ2-3; D unclear. This CDR3 is 15 amino acids long. The germline V gene has CDR1 SNHLY and CDR2 FYNNEI. V was clipped by 4 bases and J by 1 base, with 12 bases between them.

The chain combines TRBV28 with TRBJ1-2, with unresolved D. Trimming stripped 3 bases from V and 4 bases from J, with 9 bases between. The germline V gene has CDR1 MDHEN and CDR2 SYDVKM. The CDR3 runs 13 residues. This chain's CDR3 is CASSFAAGYGYTF. The CDR3 DNA follows: TGTGCCAGCAGTTTTGCGGCGGGCTATGGCTACACCTTC.

This clone was found a few times. The rearrangement uses TRBV27 and TRBJ1-6, with D maybe TRBD1 (5 bases). V was trimmed by 5 bases and J by 6 bases, leaving 11 bases between them. The V gene's germline CDR1 is MNHEY and CDR2 SMNVEV (reference sequence). The CDR3 is 14 residues long. CDR3 coding DNA: TGTGCCAGCAGTCCTGACAGAAGTAATTCACCCCTCCACTTT. The encoded protein is CASSPDRSNSPLHF.

To note about this clone: One base away lies a much larger clone, so this may be a sequencing read error. The genes are TRBV7-8 and TRBJ1-1; D unclear. Deletions cut 3 bases from V and 1 base from J, with 3 bases between. Germline CDR1 SGHVS, CDR2 FQNEAQ. This CDR3 has 12 residues. CDR3: CASSFGNTEAFF. The CDR3 DNA reads TGTGCCAGCAGCTTTGGGAACACTGAAGCTTTCTTT. The full variable domain, in which reference TRBV7-8 and TRBJ1-1 provide the parts outside the CDR3, is GAGVSQSPRYKVAKRGQDVALRCDPISGHVSLFWYQQALGQGPEFLTYFQNEAQLDKSGLPSDRFFAERPEGSVSTLKIQRTQQEDSAVYLCASSFGNTEAFFGQGTRLTVV.

This chain joins TRBV27 and TRBJ2-7, with D uncertain. Trimming shortened V by 6 bases and J by 2 bases, and 11 bases separated the two germline ends. This CDR3 spans 13 amino acids. Germline CDR1 MNHEY, CDR2 SMNVEV (reference sequence). CDR3 coding DNA: TGTGCCAGCAGCCCCGGTTCGGCCTACGAGCAGTACTTC. Its protein product is CASSPGSAYEQYF.

This clone was recorded once. This chain uses TRBV9 with TRBJ1-4; D not certain. The CDR3 is 17 amino acids. Germline V gene lookup returns CDR1 SGDLS and CDR2 YYNGEE. Trimming removed 0 bases at V and 0 bases at J, with 12 bases between. Here the CDR3 DNA reads TGTGCCAGCAGCGTAGGGGCAGGCGGTGCAACTAATGAAAAACTGTTTTTT. Its protein is CASSVGAGGATNEKLFF.